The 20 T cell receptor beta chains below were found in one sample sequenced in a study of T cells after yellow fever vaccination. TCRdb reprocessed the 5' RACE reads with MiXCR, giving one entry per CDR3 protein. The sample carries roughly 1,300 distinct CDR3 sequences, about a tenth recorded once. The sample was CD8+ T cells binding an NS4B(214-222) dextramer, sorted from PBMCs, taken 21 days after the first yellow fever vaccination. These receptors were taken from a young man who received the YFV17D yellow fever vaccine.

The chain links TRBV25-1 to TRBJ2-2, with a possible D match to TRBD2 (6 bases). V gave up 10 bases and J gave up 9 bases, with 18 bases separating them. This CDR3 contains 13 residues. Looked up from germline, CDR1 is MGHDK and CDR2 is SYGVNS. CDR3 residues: CAISPGGTWELFF. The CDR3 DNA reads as TGTGCCATCAGCCCCGGGGGAACCTGGGAGCTGTTTTTT.

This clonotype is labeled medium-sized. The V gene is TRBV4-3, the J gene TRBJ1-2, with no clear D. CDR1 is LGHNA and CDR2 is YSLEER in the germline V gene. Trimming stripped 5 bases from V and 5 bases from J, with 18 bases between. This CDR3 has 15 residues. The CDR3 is CASSDGRVGSYGYTF. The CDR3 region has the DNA TGCGCCAGCAGCGATGGGCGGGTGGGGAGTTATGGCTACACCTTC.

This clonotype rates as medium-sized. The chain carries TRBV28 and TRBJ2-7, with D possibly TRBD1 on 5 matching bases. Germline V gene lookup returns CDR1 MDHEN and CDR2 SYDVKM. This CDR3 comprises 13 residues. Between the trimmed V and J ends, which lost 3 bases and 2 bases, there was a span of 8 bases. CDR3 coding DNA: TGTGCCAGCAGTTTCGGCAGGGCCTACGAGCAGTACGTC. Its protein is CASSFGRAYEQYV.

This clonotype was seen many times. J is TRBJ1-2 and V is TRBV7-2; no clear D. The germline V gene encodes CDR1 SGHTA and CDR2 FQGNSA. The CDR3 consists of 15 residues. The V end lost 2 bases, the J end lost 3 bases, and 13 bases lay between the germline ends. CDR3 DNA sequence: TGTGCCAGCAGCTTATATGGGGAAAATTACTATGGCTACACCTTC. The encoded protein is CASSLYGENYYGYTF.

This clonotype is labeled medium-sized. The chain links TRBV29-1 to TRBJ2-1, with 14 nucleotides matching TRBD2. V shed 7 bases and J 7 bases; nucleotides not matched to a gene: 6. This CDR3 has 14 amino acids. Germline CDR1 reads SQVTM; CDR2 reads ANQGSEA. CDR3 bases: TGCAGCGCCCCGACTAGCGGGGGGGAGAATGAGCAGTTCTTC. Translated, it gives CSAPTSGGENEQFF.

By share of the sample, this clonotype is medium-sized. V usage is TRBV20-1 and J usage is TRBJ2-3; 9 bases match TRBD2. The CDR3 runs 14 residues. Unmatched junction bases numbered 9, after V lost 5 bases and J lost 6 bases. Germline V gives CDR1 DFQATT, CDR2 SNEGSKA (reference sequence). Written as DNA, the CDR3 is TGCAGTGCTCCCGGGGAGCGGGGGGCTGATACGCAGTATTTT. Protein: CSAPGERGADTQYF.

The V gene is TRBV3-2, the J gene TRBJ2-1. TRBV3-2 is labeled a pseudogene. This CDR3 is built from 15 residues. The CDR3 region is CASCKDSPVYNEQFF. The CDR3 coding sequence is TGTGCCTCCTGCAAAGATTCCCCAGTCTACAATGAGCAGTTCTTC.

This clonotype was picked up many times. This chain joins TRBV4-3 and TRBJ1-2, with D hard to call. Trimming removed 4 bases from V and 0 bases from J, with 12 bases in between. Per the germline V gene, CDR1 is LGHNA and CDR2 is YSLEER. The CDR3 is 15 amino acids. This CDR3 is CASSPGPKTNYGYTF. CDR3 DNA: TGCGCCAGCAGCCCCGGACCCAAGACTAACTATGGCTACACCTTC.

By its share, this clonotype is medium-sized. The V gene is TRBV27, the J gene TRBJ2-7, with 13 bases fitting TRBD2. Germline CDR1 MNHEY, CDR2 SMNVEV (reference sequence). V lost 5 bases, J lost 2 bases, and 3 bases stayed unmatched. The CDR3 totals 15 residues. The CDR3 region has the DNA TGTGCCAGCAGTCCGACTAGCGGGGGGACCTACGAGCAGTACGTC. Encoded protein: CASSPTSGGTYEQYV.

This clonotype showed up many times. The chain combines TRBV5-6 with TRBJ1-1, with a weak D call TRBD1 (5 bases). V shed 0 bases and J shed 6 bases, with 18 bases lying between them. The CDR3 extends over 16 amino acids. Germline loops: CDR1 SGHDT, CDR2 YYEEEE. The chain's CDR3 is CASSLEGYGTPAEAFF. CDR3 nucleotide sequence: TGTGCCAGCAGCTTGGAAGGGTACGGGACGCCGGCTGAAGCTTTCTTT.

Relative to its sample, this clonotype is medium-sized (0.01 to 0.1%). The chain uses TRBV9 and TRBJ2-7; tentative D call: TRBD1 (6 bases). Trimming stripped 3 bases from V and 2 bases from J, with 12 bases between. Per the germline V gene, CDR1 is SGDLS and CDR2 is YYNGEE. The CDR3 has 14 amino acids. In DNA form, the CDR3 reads TGTGCCAGCAGCGATACGACAGGAGCCTACGAGCAGTACTTC. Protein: CASSDTTGAYEQYF.

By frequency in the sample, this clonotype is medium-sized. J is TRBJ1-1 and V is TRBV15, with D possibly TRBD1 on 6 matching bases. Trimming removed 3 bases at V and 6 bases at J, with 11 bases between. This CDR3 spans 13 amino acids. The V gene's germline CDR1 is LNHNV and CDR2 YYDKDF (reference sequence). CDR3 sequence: CATSSNKGAEAFF. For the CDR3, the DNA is TGTGCCACCAGCAGTAATAAGGGGGCTGAAGCTTTCTTT.

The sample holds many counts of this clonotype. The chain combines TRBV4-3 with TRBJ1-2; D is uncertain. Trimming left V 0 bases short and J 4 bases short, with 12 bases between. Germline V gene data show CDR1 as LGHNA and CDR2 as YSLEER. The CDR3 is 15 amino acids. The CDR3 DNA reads TGCGCCAGCAGCCAAGATCTGGTAACAGCCTATGGCTACACCTTC. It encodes CASSQDLVTAYGYTF.

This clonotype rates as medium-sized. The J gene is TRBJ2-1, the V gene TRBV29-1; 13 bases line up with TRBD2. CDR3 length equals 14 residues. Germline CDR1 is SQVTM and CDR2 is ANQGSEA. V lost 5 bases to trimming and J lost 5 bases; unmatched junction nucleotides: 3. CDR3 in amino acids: CSVPTSGGHNEQFF. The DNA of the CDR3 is TGCAGCGTTCCGACTAGCGGGGGGCACAATGAGCAGTTCTTC.

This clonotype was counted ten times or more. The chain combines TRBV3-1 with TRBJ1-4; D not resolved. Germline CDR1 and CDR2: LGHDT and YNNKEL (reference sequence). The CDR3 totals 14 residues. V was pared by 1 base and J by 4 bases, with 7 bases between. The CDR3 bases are TGTGCCAGCAGCCAAGGGCAGAGTAATGAAAAACTGTTTTTT. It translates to CASSQGQSNEKLFF.

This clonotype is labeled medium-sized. The CDR3 sequence: CASSPTGTGAYGYTF. As DNA, the CDR3 is TGTGCCAGCAGCCCGACCGGGACAGGCGCCTATGGCTACACCTTC. The chain employs TRBV3-2 and TRBJ1-2; the table gives TRBD1 as D, unverified against the DNA. TRBV3-2 is shown as a pseudogene. The CDR3 covers 15 residues.

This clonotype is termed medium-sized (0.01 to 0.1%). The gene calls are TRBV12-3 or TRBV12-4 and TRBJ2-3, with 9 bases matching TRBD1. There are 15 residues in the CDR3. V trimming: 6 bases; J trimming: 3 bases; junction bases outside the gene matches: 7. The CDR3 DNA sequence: TGTGCCAGCAGCTCGGACAGGGGTGGAACAGATACGCAGTATTTT. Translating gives CASSSDRGGTDTQYF.

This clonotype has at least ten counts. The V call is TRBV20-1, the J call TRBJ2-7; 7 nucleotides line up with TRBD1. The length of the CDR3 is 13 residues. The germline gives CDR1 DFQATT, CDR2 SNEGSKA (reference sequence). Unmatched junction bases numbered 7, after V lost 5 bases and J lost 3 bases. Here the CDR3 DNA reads TGCAGTGCTCCCAGGGGGACGAACTACGAGCAGTACTTC. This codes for CSAPRGTNYEQYF.

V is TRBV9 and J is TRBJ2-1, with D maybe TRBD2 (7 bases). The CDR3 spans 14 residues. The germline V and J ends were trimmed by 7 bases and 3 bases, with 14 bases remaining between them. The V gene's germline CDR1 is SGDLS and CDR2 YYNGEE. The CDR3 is CASVGGAVYNEQFF. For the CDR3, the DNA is TGTGCCAGCGTAGGGGGGGCTGTCTACAATGAGCAGTTCTTC.

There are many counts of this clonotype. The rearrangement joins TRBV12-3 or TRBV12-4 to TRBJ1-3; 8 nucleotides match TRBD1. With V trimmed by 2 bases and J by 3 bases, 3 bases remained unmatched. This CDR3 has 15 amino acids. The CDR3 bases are TGTGCCAGCAGTTTACAGGGGGCGGGTGGAAACACCATATATTTT. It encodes CASSLQGAGGNTIYF.